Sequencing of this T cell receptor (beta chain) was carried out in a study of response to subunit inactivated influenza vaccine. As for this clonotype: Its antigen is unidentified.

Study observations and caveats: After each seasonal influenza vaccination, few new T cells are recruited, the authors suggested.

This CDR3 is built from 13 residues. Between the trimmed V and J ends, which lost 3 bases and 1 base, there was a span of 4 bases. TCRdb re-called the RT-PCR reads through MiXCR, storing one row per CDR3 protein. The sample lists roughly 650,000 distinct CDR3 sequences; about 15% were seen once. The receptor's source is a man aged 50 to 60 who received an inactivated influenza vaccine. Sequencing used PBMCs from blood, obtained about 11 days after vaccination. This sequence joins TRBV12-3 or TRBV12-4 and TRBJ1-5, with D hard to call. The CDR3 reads CASSFFSNQPQHF. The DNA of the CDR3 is TGTGCCAGCAGTTTTTTCAGCAATCAGCCCCAGCATTTT.